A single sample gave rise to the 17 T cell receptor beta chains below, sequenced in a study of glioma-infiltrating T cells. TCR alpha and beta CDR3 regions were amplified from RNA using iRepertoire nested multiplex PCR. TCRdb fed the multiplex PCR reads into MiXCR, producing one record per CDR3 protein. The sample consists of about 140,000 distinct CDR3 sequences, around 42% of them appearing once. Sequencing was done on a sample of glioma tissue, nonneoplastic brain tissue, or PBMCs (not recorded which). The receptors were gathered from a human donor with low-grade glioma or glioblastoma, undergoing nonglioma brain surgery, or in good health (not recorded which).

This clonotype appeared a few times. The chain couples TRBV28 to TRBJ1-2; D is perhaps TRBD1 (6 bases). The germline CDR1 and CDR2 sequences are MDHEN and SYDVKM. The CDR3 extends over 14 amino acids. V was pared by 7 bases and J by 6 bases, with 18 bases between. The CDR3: CASTAGGGADGYTF. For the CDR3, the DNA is TGTGCCAGCACTGCCGGCGGGGGGGCCGATGGCTACACCTTC.

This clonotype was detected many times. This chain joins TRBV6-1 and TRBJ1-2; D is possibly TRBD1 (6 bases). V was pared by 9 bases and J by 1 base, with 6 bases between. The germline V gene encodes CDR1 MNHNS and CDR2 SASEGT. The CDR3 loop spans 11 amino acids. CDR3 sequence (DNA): TGTGCCAGGGACAGTAACTATGGCTACACCTTC. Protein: CARDSNYGYTF.

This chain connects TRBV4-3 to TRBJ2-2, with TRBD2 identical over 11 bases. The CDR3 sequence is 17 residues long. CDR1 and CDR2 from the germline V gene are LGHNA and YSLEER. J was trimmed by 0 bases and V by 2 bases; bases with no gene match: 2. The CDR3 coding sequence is TGCGCCAGCAGCCAATCGGGACTAGCGGCGAACACCGGGGAGCTGTTTTTT. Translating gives CASSQSGLAANTGELFF.

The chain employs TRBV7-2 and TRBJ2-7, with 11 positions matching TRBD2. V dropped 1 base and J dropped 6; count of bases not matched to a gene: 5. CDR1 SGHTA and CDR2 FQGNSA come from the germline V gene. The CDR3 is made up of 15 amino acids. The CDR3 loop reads CASSLGASGGFEQYF. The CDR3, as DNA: TGTGCCAGCAGCTTAGGAGCTAGCGGGGGGTTCGAGCAGTACTTC.

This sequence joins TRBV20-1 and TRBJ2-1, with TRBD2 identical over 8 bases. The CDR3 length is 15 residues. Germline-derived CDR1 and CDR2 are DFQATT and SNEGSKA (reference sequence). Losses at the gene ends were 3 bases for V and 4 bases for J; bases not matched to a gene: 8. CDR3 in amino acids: CSARDSSGPYNEQFF. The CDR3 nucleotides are TGCAGTGCTAGGGATTCTAGCGGGCCTTACAATGAGCAGTTCTTC.

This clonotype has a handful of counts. The CDR3 spells CASSSTGGIGELFF. The CDR3 DNA sequence: TGTGCCAGCAGCTCTACAGGGGGCATCGGGGAGCTGTTTTTT. The gene calls are TRBV7-2 and TRBJ2-2, with 9 bases lining up with TRBD1. The CDR3 consists of 14 residues. CDR1 is SGHTA, CDR2 FQGNSA, per germline. Losses at the gene ends were 4 bases for V and 7 bases for J; bases not matched to a gene: 4.

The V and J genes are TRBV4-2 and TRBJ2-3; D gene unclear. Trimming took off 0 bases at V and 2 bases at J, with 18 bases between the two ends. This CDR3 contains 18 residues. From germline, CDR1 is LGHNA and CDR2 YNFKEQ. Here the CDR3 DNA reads TGTGCCAGCAGCCAAGACGTTATCCATTCTAGGTTCACAGATACGCAGTATTTT. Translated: CASSQDVIHSRFTDTQYF.

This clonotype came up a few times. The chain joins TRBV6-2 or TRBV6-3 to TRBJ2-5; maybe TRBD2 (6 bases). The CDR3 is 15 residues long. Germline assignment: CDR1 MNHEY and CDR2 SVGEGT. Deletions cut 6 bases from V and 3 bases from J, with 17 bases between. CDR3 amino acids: CASSDRDFGEETQYF. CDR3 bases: TGTGCCAGCAGCGACCGGGACTTTGGAGAAGAGACCCAGTACTTC.

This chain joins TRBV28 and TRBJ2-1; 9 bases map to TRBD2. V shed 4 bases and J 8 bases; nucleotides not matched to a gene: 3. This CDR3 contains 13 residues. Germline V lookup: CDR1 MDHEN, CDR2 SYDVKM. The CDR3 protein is CASSYSGRHEQFF. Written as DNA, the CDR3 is TGTGCCAGCAGTTACAGCGGGAGGCATGAGCAGTTCTTC.

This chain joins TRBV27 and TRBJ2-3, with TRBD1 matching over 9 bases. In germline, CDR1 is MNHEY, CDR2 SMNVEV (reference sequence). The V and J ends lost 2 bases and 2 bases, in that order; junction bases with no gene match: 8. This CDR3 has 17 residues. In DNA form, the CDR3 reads TGTGCCAGCAGTTTACTTGCCGGGACAGGGACCACAGATACGCAGTATTTT. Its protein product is CASSLLAGTGTTDTQYF.

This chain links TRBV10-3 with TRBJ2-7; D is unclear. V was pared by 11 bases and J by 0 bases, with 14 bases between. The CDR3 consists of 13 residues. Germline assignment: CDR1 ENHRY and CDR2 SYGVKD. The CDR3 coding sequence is TGTGCCTCCGAGGCACCGAACTCCTACGAGCAGTACTTC. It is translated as CASEAPNSYEQYF.

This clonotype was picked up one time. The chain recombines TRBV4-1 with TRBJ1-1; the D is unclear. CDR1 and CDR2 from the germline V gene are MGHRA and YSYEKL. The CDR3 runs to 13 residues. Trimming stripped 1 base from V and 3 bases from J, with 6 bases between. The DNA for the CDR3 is TGCGCCAGCAGCCAAGGCGTGGACACTGAAGCTTTCTTT. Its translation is CASSQGVDTEAFF.

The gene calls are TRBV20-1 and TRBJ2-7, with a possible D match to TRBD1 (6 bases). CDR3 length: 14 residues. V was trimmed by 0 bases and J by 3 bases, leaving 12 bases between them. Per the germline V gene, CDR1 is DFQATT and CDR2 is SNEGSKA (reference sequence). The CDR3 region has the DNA TGCAGTGCTAGAGATCGTAGGGGGAACTACGAGCAGTACTTC. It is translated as CSARDRRGNYEQYF.

The CDR3 protein is CSASSALRGTEAFF. The CDR3 bases are TGCAGTGCTAGTAGTGCCCTCCGGGGGACTGAAGCTTTCTTT. The chain combines TRBV20-1 with TRBJ1-1; TRBD1 is a possible D gene (5 bases). The germline V gene encodes CDR1 DFQATT and CDR2 SNEGSKA (reference sequence). Trimming shortened V by 3 bases and J by 5 bases, and 16 bases separated the two germline ends. The CDR3 loop spans 14 amino acids.

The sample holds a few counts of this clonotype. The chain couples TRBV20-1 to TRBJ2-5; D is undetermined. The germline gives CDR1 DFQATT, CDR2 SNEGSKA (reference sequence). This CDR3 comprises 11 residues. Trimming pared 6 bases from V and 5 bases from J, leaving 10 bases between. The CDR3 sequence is CSAVLGETQYF. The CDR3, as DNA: TGCAGTGCAGTGTTGGGGGAGACCCAGTACTTC.

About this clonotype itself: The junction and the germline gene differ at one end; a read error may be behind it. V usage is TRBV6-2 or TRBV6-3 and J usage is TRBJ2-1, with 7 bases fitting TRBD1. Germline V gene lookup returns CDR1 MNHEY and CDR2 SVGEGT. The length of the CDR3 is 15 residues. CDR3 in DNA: TGTGCCAGCATTTACTCAGGGACAGTATACAATGAGCAGTTCTTC. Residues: CASIYSGTVYNEQFF.

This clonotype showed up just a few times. The CDR3 loop reads CASSFGIGVNTEAFF. CDR3 sequence (DNA): TGTGCCAGCAGCTTTGGTATTGGGGTGAACACTGAAGCTTTCTTT. The chain couples TRBV7-6 to TRBJ1-1; D ambiguous. The germline V gene has CDR1 SGHVS and CDR2 FNYEAQ. The CDR3 contains 15 residues. V was trimmed by 3 bases and J by 0 bases, leaving 11 bases between them. Looking up the rest from reference TRBV7-6 and TRBJ1-1 gives the full variable domain: GAGVSQSPRYKVTKRGQDVALRCDPISGHVSLYWYRQALGQGPEFLTYFNYEAQQDKSGLPNDRFSAERPEGSISTLTIQRTEQRDSAMYRCASSFGIGVNTEAFFGQGTRLTVV.